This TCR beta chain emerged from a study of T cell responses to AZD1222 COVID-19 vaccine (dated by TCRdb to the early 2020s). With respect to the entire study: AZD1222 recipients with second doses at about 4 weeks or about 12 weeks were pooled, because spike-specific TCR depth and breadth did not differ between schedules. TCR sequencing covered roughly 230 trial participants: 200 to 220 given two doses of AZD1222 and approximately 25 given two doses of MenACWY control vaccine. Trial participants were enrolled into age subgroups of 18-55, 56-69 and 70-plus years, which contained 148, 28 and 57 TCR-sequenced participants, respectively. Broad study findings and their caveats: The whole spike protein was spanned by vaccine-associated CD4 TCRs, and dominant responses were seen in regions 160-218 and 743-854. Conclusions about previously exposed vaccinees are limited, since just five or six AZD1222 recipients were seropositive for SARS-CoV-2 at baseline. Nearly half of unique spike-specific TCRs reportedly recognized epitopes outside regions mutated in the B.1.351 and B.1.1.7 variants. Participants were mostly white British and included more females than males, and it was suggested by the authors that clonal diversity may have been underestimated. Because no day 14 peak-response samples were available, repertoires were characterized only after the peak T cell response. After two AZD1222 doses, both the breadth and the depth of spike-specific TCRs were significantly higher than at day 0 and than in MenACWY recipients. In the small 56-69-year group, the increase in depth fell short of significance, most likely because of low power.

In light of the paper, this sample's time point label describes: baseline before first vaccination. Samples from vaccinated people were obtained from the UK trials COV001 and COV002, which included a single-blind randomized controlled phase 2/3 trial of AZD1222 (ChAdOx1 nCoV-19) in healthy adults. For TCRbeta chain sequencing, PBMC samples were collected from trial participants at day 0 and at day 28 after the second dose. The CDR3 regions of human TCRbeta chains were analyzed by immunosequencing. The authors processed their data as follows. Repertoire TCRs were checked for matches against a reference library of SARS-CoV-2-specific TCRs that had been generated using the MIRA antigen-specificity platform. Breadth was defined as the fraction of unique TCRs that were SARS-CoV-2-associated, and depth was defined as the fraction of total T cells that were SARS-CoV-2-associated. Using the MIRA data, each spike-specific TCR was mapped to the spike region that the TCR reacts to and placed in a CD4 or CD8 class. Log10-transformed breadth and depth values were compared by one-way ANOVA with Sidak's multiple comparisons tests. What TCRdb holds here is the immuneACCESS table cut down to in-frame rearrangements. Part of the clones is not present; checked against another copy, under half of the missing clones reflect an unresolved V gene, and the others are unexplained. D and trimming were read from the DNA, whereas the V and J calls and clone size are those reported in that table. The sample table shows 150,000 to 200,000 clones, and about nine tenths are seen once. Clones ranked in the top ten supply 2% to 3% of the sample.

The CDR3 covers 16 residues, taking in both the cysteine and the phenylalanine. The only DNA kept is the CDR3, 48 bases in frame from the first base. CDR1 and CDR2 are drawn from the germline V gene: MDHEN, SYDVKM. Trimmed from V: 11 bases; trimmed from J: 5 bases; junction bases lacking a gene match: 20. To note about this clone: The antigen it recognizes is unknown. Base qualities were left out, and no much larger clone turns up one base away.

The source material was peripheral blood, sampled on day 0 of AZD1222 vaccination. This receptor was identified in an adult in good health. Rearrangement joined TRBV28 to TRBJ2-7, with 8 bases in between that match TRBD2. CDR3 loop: CAAKLGGGAGEHEQYF. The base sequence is TGTGCCGCCAAGTTGGGGGGAGGAGCGGGAGAACACGAGCAGTACTTC.